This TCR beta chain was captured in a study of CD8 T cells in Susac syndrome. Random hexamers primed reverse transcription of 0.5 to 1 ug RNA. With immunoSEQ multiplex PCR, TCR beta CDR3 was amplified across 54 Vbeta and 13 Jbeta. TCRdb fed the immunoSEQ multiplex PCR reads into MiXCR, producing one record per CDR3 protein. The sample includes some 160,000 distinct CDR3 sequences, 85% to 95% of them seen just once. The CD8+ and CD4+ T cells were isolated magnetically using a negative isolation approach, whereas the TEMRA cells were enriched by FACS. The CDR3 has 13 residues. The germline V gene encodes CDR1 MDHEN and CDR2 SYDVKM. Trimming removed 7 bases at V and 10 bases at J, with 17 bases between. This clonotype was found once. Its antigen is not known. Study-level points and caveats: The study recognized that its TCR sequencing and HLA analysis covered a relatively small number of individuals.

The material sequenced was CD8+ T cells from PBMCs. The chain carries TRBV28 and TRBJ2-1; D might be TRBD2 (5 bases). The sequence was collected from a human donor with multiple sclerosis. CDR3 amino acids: CASTSLLRGEQFF. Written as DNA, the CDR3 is TGTGCCAGCACCTCACTACTACGCGGGGAGCAGTTCTTC.